Below are 13 T cell receptor beta chains sequenced from a single sample in a study of T cells in Graves' hyperthyroidism and ophthalmopathy. The TCR beta CDR3 regions underwent amplification using RNA transcripts as the source. With the HTBI primer set, the TCR CDR3 went through a first round of RT-PCR. One entry per CDR3 protein, called by TCRdb with MiXCR from the multiplex PCR reads. The sample has about 700,000 distinct CDR3 sequences, just under 45% seen once. Sample: peripheral blood or thyroid tissue (not recorded which). The source is an adult man with Graves' disease, either hyperthyroidism or ophthalmopathy (not recorded which).

This rearrangement joins TRBV20-1 to TRBJ1-6; TRBD1 aligns across 9 bases. This CDR3 comprises 13 residues. The V gene's germline CDR1 is DFQATT and CDR2 SNEGSKA (reference sequence). The chain's CDR3 is CSLDRGYNSPLHF. In nucleotides, the CDR3 is TGCAGCTTAGACAGGGGGTATAATTCACCCCTCCACTTT.

The rearrangement uses TRBV9 and TRBJ2-5; 9 bases map to TRBD1. V shed 0 bases and J 4 bases; nucleotides not matched to a gene: 7. The germline CDR1 and CDR2 sequences are SGDLS and YYNGEE. This CDR3 has 16 residues. DNA for the CDR3: TGTGCCAGCAGCGTAGGGACAGGGGTGTCCCTAGAGACCCAGTACTTC. Translating gives CASSVGTGVSLETQYF. The full variable domain, in which reference TRBV9 and TRBJ2-5 provide the parts outside the CDR3, is DSGVTQTPKHLITATGQRVTLRCSPRSGDLSVYWYQQSLDQGLQFLIQYYNGEERAKGNILERFSAQQFPDLHSELNLSSLELGDSALYFCASSVGTGVSLETQYFGPGTRLLVL.

The gene calls are TRBV20-1 and TRBJ1-4, with no clear D. Looked up from germline, CDR1 is DFQATT and CDR2 is SNEGSKA (reference sequence). This CDR3 spans 14 amino acids. With 0 bases removed from V and 8 bases from J, the gap between germline ends came to 13 bases. The DNA of the CDR3 is TGCAGTGCTAGAGATACCCAGGCGGGCGAAAAACTGTTTTTT. The encoded protein is CSARDTQAGEKLFF.

V gene TRBV10-3 combines with J gene TRBJ1-5; tentative D call: TRBD1 (5 bases). CDR3 size: 16 residues. CDR1 is ENHRY and CDR2 is SYGVKD in the germline V gene. V gave up 8 bases and J gave up 5 bases, with 22 bases separating them. The CDR3 here is CAIEGPKTGGDQPQHF. The CDR3 DNA sequence: TGTGCCATCGAGGGGCCAAAAACCGGAGGGGATCAGCCCCAGCATTTT.

Notes on this clonotype: A read error may be the cause here, since a much bigger clone is one base away. The V gene is TRBV29-1, the J gene TRBJ2-7; D is undetermined. CDR3 length equals 13 residues. Deletions cut 7 bases from V and 2 bases from J, with 15 bases between. Germline V gene data show CDR1 as SQVTM and CDR2 as ANQGSEA. CDR3 region: CSAIDWSTYEQYF. DNA for the CDR3: TGCAGCGCCATTGACTGGTCGACCTACGAGCAGTACTTC.

This clonotype was seen many times. V and J are TRBV9 and TRBJ1-6, with D maybe TRBD1 (5 bases). The CDR3 is made up of 14 amino acids. V was trimmed by 1 base and J by 5 bases, leaving 7 bases between them. Germline CDR1 and CDR2: SGDLS and YYNGEE. CDR3 in amino acids: CASSVRGDNSPLHF. For the CDR3, the DNA is TGTGCCAGCAGCGTAAGAGGGGATAATTCACCCCTCCACTTT. Supplemented by reference TRBV9 and TRBJ1-6, the full variable domain reads DSGVTQTPKHLITATGQRVTLRCSPRSGDLSVYWYQQSLDQGLQFLIQYYNGEERAKGNILERFSAQQFPDLHSELNLSSLELGDSALYFCASSVRGDNSPLHFGNGTRLTVT.

V and J are TRBV7-9 and TRBJ2-2; weak D call: TRBD1 (5 bases). This CDR3 is built from 17 residues. V gave up 1 base and J gave up 2 bases, with 14 bases separating them. Germline V gene data show CDR1 as SEHNR and CDR2 as FQNEAQ (reference sequence). The CDR3 DNA reads as TGTGCCAGCAGCTTAGGTGATCAGAGGACAAACACCGGGGAGCTGTTTTTT. Translating it yields CASSLGDQRTNTGELFF.

This chain joins TRBV5-1 and TRBJ1-2; D is unclear. Germline V gene data show CDR1 as SGHRS and CDR2 as YFSETQ. The CDR3 loop spans 14 amino acids. V lost 2 bases, J lost 0 bases, and 8 bases lay in between. Written as DNA, the CDR3 is TGCGCCAGCAGCTTAAGAGTTACTAACTATGGCTACACCTTC. Its protein is CASSLRVTNYGYTF.

The sample holds a few counts of this clonotype. This chain joins TRBV6-5 and TRBJ1-1, with D possibly matching TRBD1 (5 bases). The CDR3 is 15 amino acids. Per germline, CDR1 MNHEY and CDR2 SVGAGI. The V gene lost 6 bases and the J gene lost 2 bases, with 16 bases spanning the gap. CDR3 in amino acids: CASSLYGARNTEAFF. The CDR3 DNA sequence: TGTGCCAGCAGCTTGTATGGGGCCCGCAACACTGAAGCTTTCTTT.

As for this clonotype: An end of the junction does not agree with germline; a read error may underlie this. This rearrangement joins TRBV10-3 to TRBJ2-7, with 7 bases matching TRBD2. The CDR3 is 15 amino acids. CDR1 ENHRY and CDR2 SYGVKD come from the germline V gene. The CDR3 loop reads CASSNGRGGRSEQYF. The CDR3 DNA follows: TGTGCCAGCAGTAACGGGCGCGGGGGTCGAAGCGAGCAGTACTTC.

This clonotype was counted ten times or more. V usage is TRBV2 and J usage is TRBJ1-1; TRBD1 is a possible D gene (5 bases). The length of the CDR3 is 12 residues. Germline V gene sequence: CDR1 SNHLY, CDR2 FYNNEI. With 3 bases removed from V and 7 bases from J, the gap between germline ends came to 9 bases. The CDR3 spells CASSDGQGEAFF. The CDR3 DNA sequence: TGTGCCAGCAGTGACGGCCAGGGTGAAGCTTTCTTT.

The chain joins TRBV7-9 to TRBJ2-5; 9 bases map to TRBD2. With V trimmed by 5 bases and J by 3 bases, 7 bases remained unmatched. The germline V gene has CDR1 SEHNR and CDR2 FQNEAQ (reference sequence). The CDR3 contains 15 residues. CDR3 amino acids: CASSQGPSGEETQYF. CDR3 coding DNA: TGTGCCAGCAGCCAAGGTCCTAGCGGGGAAGAGACCCAGTACTTC.

This chain uses TRBV12-3 or TRBV12-4 with TRBJ1-2; D perhaps matches TRBD1 (6 bases). Trimming pared 5 bases from V and 4 bases from J, leaving 14 bases between. The CDR3 loop spans 14 amino acids. The CDR3 spells CASSPSGTSYGYTF. For the CDR3, the DNA is TGTGCCAGCAGTCCCTCCGGGACAAGCTATGGCTACACCTTC.